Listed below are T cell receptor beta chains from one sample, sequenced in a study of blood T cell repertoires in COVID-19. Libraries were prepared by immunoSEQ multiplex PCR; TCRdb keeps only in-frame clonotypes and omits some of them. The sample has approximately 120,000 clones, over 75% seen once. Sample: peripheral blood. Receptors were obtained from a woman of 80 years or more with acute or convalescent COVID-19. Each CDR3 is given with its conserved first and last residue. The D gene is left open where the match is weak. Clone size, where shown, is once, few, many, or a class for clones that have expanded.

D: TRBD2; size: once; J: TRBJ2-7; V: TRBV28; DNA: TGTGCCAGCAGCCCCATTGCGGGAGGTACCTACGAGCAGTACTTC; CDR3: CASSPIAGGTYEQYF
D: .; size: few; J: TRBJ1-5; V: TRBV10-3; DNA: TGTGCCATCAGTGACGGGGGGCCCCAGCATTTT; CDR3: CAISDGGPQHF
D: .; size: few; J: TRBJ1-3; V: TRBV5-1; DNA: TGCGCCAGCAGCTTGGGAACCTACTCTGGAAACACCATATATTTT; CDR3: CASSLGTYSGNTIYF
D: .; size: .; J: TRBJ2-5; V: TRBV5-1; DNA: TGCGCCAGTAGAATTGAGGAGACCCAGTACTTC; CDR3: CASRIEETQYF
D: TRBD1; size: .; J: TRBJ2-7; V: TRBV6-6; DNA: TGTGCCAGCAGTTACGCGACAGGGAACGAGCAGTACTTC; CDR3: CASSYATGNEQYF
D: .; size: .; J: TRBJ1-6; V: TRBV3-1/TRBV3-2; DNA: TGTGCCAGCAGCCGAAGACGTGGGGCCGTAGGTTCACCCCTCCACTTT; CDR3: CASSRRRGAVGSPLHF
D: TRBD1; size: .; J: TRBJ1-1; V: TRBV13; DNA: TGTGCCAGCAGCTTTAACAGGGGCGGGACTGAAGCTTTCTTT; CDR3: CASSFNRGGTEAFF
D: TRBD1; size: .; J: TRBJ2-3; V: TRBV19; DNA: TGTGCCAGTAGTACGCGAGTCGGGACAGGGGCTGGAGATACGCAGTATTTT; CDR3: CASSTRVGTGAGDTQYF
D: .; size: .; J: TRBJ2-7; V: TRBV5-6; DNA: TGTGCCAGCAGCTGGGAGGCCCGAGGGGAGCAGTACTTC; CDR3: CASSWEARGEQYF
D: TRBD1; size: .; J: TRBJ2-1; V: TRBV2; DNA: TGTGCCAGCAGCCGGGACAGGGCCTCCAATGAGCAGTTCTTC; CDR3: CASSRDRASNEQFF
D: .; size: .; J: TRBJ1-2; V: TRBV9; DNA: TGTGCCAGCAGCGAAACAGGGATTAACTATGGCTACACCTTC; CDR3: CASSETGINYGYTF
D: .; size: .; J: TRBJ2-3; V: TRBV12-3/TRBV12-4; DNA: TGTGCCAGCAGCCAGGGAAGAGGTACGCAGTATTTT; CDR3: CASSQGRGTQYF
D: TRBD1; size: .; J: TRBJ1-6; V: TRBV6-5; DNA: TGTGCCAGCAGCAAAGGGACAGGGGGTTCACCCCTCCACTTT; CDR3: CASSKGTGGSPLHF
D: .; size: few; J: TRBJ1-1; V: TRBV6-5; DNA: TGTGCCAGCAGTTGGGGACAGAACACTGAAGCTTTCTTT; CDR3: CASSWGQNTEAFF
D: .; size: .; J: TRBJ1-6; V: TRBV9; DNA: TGTGCCAGCAGCGTAGGCCGGGGGGCAGGTTCACCCCTCCACTTT; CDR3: CASSVGRGAGSPLHF
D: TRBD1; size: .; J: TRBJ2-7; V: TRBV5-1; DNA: TGCGCCAGCAGCTTGGAAACGGGACAGGGCTACGAGCAGTACTTC; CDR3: CASSLETGQGYEQYF
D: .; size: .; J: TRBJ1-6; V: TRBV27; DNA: TGTGCCAGCAGTACCCAGGGTTATAATTCACCCCTCCACTTT; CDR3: CASSTQGYNSPLHF
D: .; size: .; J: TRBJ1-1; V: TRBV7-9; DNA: TGTGCCAGCAGCTTAAATAAGGGGTTTGAAGCTTTCTTT; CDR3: CASSLNKGFEAFF
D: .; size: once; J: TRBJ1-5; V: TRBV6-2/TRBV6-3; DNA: TGTGCCAGCAGCTCAGACAGGAGGAGCAATCAGCCCCAGCATTTT; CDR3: CASSSDRRSNQPQHF
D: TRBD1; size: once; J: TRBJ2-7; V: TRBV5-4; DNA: TGTGCCAGCAGCTTGCGACAGGGGGCCGGTTACGAGCAGTACTTC; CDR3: CASSLRQGAGYEQYF
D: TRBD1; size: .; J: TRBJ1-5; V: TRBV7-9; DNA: TGTGCCAGCAGCCTCCGACAGGGGGTTGATCAGCCCCAGCATTTT; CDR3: CASSLRQGVDQPQHF
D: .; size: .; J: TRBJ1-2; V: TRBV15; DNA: TGTGCCACCAGCAGGTCAGGGGTGGCTAACTATGGCTACACCTTC; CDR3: CATSRSGVANYGYTF